These T cell receptor beta chains were read from a single sample in a study of shared clonotypes between healthy human individuals. Measured with immunoSEQ multiplex PCR; TCRdb has only the in-frame clones, and not every one. The sample has 500,000 to 550,000 clones, approximately 95% seen once. The sequenced sample was naive CD4+ T cells sorted from blood. The receptors were gathered from a woman in her 30s in good health. Both conserved end residues are part of each CDR3. A D gene is named only where the DNA matches it firmly. Not all rows give a size; the values are once, few, many and, for expanded clones, a class.

length	D	V	J	size	CDR3	DNA
15	NA	TRBV14	TRBJ1-1	once	CASSPGQGWNTEAFF	TGTGCCAGCAGCCCCGGGCAGGGTTGGAACACTGAAGCTTTCTTT
13	NA	TRBV7-2	TRBJ2-7	NA	CASSSLSINEQYF	TGTGCCAGCAGCTCCCTCAGCATCAACGAGCAGTACTTC
15	NA	TRBV5-1	TRBJ2-3	NA	CASSPRALDPDTQYF	TGCGCCAGCAGCCCCCGGGCCCTCGATCCAGATACGCAGTATTTT
14	TRBD1	TRBV10-2	TRBJ2-3	NA	CASRGTASTDTQYF	TGCGCCAGCAGGGGGACAGCAAGCACAGATACGCAGTATTTT
14	NA	TRBV2	TRBJ2-1	NA	CASRGVSNYNEQFF	TGTGCCAGCAGGGGCGTATCAAACTACAATGAGCAGTTCTTC
16	TRBD2	TRBV7-3	TRBJ2-1	NA	CASSLRLAGIENEQFF	TGTGCCAGCAGCTTAAGGCTAGCGGGGATTGAGAATGAGCAGTTCTTC
15	NA	TRBV28	TRBJ2-1	NA	CASRGPSWGYNEQFF	TGTGCCAGCAGAGGGCCTTCATGGGGTTACAATGAGCAGTTCTTC
13	NA	TRBV1	TRBJ2-3	once	CTSSQDGARAQYF	TGCACCAGCAGCCAAGATGGGGCGAGGGCGCAGTATTTT
16	NA	TRBV18	TRBJ2-1	NA	CASSPVFSDLHNEQFF	TGTGCCAGCTCACCGGTTTTCAGCGACTTACACAATGAGCAGTTCTTC
15	TRBD2	TRBV19	TRBJ2-5	NA	CASSIVAGVVETQYF	TGTGCCAGTAGTATAGTCGCGGGAGTCGTAGAGACCCAGTACTTC
15	TRBD2	TRBV5-1	TRBJ2-3	NA	CASSSGLAGPDTQYF	TGCGCCAGCAGCTCTGGACTAGCGGGCCCAGATACGCAGTATTTT
13	NA	TRBV28	TRBJ2-7	NA	CASSLHYSYEQYF	TGTGCCAGCAGCCTACACTACTCCTACGAGCAGTACTTC
14	NA	TRBV2	TRBJ1-1	NA	CATTGVKLDTEAFF	TGTGCCACGACCGGGGTGAAGCTAGACACTGAAGCTTTCTTT
16	TRBD1	TRBV5-1	TRBJ2-7	NA	CASSRQGQGGESEQYF	TGCGCCAGCAGCCGACAGGGACAGGGAGGTGAGAGCGAGCAGTACTTC
13	TRBD1	TRBV2	TRBJ1-1	NA	CASKGQGSTEAFF	TGTGCCAGCAAGGGACAGGGTTCCACTGAAGCTTTCTTT
17	TRBD2	TRBV15	TRBJ2-2	NA	CATSRGPGLAVSGELFF	TGTGCCACCAGCAGAGGACCGGGACTAGCGGTCTCCGGGGAGCTGTTTTTT
14	NA	TRBV7-9	TRBJ1-2	NA	CASSLTGFNYGYTF	TGTGCCAGCAGCTTGACAGGATTCAACTATGGCTACACCTTC
13	NA	TRBV5-4	TRBJ2-7	NA	CASSVKGLDEQYF	TGTGCCAGCAGCGTAAAGGGGTTAGACGAGCAGTACTTC
17	TRBD2	TRBV27	TRBJ2-1	NA	CASSLVLAGGPGDEQFF	TGTGCCAGCAGTTTGGTCCTAGCGGGAGGGCCGGGGGATGAGCAGTTCTTC
14	NA	TRBV13	TRBJ1-4	NA	CASSTAGLNEKLFF	TGTGCCAGCAGCACCGCGGGGCTTAATGAAAAACTGTTTTTT
15	TRBD2	TRBV19	TRBJ2-7	NA	CASSEGLAGVTEQYF	TGTGCCAGTAGTGAGGGACTAGCGGGAGTGACGGAGCAGTACTTC
15	TRBD1	TRBV28	TRBJ1-3	NA	CASSLGGQSGNTIYF	TGTGCCAGCAGTTTAGGGGGACAGTCTGGAAACACCATATATTTT
15	TRBD2	TRBV6-6	TRBJ2-7	NA	CASRPGLAGVGEQYF	TGTGCCAGCAGACCCGGACTAGCGGGAGTCGGCGAGCAGTACTTC
16	TRBD2	TRBV4-1	TRBJ2-1	NA	CASSQPTSGSKGEQFF	TGCGCCAGCAGCCAACCGACTAGCGGGAGTAAGGGTGAGCAGTTCTTC
16	NA	TRBV7-9	TRBJ2-7	NA	CASSFRGLQEGYEQYF	TGTGCCAGCAGTTTCCGTGGGCTACAAGAGGGTTACGAGCAGTACTTC
15	TRBD2	TRBV19	TRBJ2-1	NA	CASSPTSGSYNEQFF	TGTGCCAGTAGTCCTACTAGCGGCTCCTACAATGAGCAGTTCTTC
13	NA	TRBV5-4	TRBJ2-1	NA	CASSTLHPNEQFF	TGTGCCAGCAGCACTCTTCACCCGAATGAGCAGTTCTTC
11	NA	TRBV20-1	TRBJ1-1	once	CSARGNTEAFF	TGCAGTGCTAGGGGAAACACTGAAGCTTTCTTT